The 28 T cell receptor beta chains given below trace back to one sample, sequenced in a study of siplizumab effects on memory and regulatory T cells. Sequenced by immunoSEQ multiplex PCR; TCRdb stores in-frame clones only, minus some. The sample holds about 100,000 clones; about nine tenths are singletons and the top ten take roughly 0.16%. The sequenced sample was CD4+ T cells sorted from blood. The receptors shown here come from a human donor in good health.

Here the CDR3 DNA reads TGTGCCACCAGCAGAGATTTAGGGGGGGCCTCCACAGATACGCAGTATTTT. This sequence encodes CATSRDLGGASTDTQYF. This rearrangement joins TRBV15 to TRBJ2-3; a possible D gene is TRBD2 (7 bases). The CDR3 contains 17 residues. V lost 0 bases and J 2 bases, leaving 15 bases between the germline ends. Germline-derived CDR1 and CDR2 are LNHNV and YYDKDF (reference sequence).

The chain is built from TRBV7-6 and TRBJ2-1; 14 bases are shared with TRBD2. The CDR3 totals 20 residues. V dropped 4 bases and J dropped 0; count of bases not matched to a gene: 11. In germline, CDR1 is SGHVS, CDR2 FNYEAQ. CDR3 coding DNA: TGTGCCAGCAGCTCCCCCGGGACTAGCGGGGGACCGAGCTCCTACAATGAGCAGTTCTTC. Its translation is CASSSPGTSGGPSSYNEQFF.

This chain uses TRBV5-1 with TRBJ2-5; TRBD1 might be the D (6 bases). The germline V gene encodes CDR1 SGHRS and CDR2 YFSETQ. V lost 0 bases and J 4 bases, leaving 13 bases between the germline ends. The CDR3 covers 15 residues. CDR3 DNA: TGCGCCAGCAGCTTGGCCGGGCAGGGGTCAGAGACCCAGTACTTC. This sequence encodes CASSLAGQGSETQYF.

This chain links TRBV5-4 with TRBJ1-2; 8 bases map to TRBD1. The CDR3 extends over 15 amino acids. Germline trimming cut 3 bases from V and 2 bases from J; bases unmatched to any gene: 6. The germline V gene has CDR1 SGHNT and CDR2 YYREEE (reference sequence). Here the CDR3 DNA reads TGTGCCAGCAGCTACCGGGACAGGCCGAACTATGGCTACACCTTC. Protein: CASSYRDRPNYGYTF.

CDR3: CASSYGTTGETQYF. CDR3 nucleotide sequence: TGTGCCAGCAGTTACGGCACGACGGGAGAGACCCAGTACTTC. The V and J genes are TRBV6-5 and TRBJ2-5; no clear D. The CDR3 is made up of 14 amino acids. Germline CDR1 reads MNHEY; CDR2 reads SVGAGI. V was shortened by 2 bases and J by 4 bases, with 11 bases between the two germline ends.

The gene calls are TRBV27 and TRBJ1-3; D uncertain. Trimming pared 0 bases from V and 0 bases from J, leaving 9 bases between. CDR1 is MNHEY, CDR2 SMNVEV, per germline (reference sequence). CDR3 length equals 16 residues. CDR3 protein: CASSLSDPFSGNTIYF. The CDR3 region has the DNA TGTGCCAGCAGTTTATCCGACCCGTTCTCTGGAAACACCATATATTTT.

The chain combines TRBV6-6 with TRBJ1-2; weak D call: TRBD1 (6 bases). V lost 6 bases and J lost 0, with 11 bases in between. The CDR3 extends over 14 amino acids. Germline loops: CDR1 MNHNY, CDR2 SVGAGI (reference sequence). In DNA, the CDR3 is TGTGCCAGCAGGCACAGGGACTCTAACTATGGCTACACCTTC. As protein: CASRHRDSNYGYTF.

This clone has a single count. V usage is TRBV5-1 and J usage is TRBJ2-1; D not resolved. Germline V gene lookup returns CDR1 SGHRS and CDR2 YFSETQ. Trimming left V 2 bases short and J 6 bases short, with 9 bases between. This CDR3 spans 13 amino acids. CDR3 nucleotide sequence: TGCGCCAGCAGCTTAGGCGGCCCCAATGAGCAGTTCTTC. Translated, it gives CASSLGGPNEQFF.

With respect to this clone: The junction departs from germline at one end; a sequencing error may be responsible. V usage is TRBV6-5 and J usage is TRBJ1-1, with TRBD1 identical over 8 bases. Germline CDR1 is MNHEY and CDR2 is SVGAGI. This CDR3 has 15 residues. CDR3 amino acids: CASSLGWTGNSEAFF. As DNA, the CDR3 is TGTGCCAGCAGTTTGGGGTGGACAGGGAACTCTGAAGCTTTCTTT.

This rearrangement joins TRBV6-1 to TRBJ2-3; 9 nucleotides match TRBD1. In germline, CDR1 is MNHNS, CDR2 SASEGT. The ends lost 6 bases at V and 5 bases at J; junction bases unmatched: 12. The CDR3 covers 16 residues. The CDR3 is CASREYRDRVRDTQYF. The CDR3 nucleotides read TGTGCCAGCAGGGAATACCGGGACAGGGTGAGAGATACGCAGTATTTT.

V is TRBV5-1 and J is TRBJ1-3; D remains ambiguous. The ends were cut back, 0 bases at V and 2 bases at J, with 6 bases in the middle. Germline V lookup: CDR1 SGHRS, CDR2 YFSETQ. The CDR3 extends over 14 amino acids. CDR3 DNA sequence: TGCGCCAGCAGCTTGGGAGTCCCTGGAAACACCATATATTTT. Translating gives CASSLGVPGNTIYF.

This sequence joins TRBV9 and TRBJ1-3; 9 bases fit TRBD1. The CDR3 contains 18 residues. Germline V gives CDR1 SGDLS, CDR2 YYNGEE. V lost 0 bases and J lost 4; bases outside the gene matches: 11. In DNA form, the CDR3 reads TGTGCCAGCAGCGTAGCTCTCGGGACAGGGAAAAGCGGAAACACCATATATTTT. This gives the protein CASSVALGTGKSGNTIYF.

The gene calls are TRBV5-1 and TRBJ2-2; D is unresolved. Trimming took off 1 base at V and 7 bases at J, with 11 bases between the two ends. Germline V CDR1 and CDR2: SGHRS, YFSETQ. This CDR3 has 14 amino acids. The CDR3: CASSLLATNGELFF. CDR3 nucleotides: TGCGCCAGCAGCTTGTTGGCCACCAACGGGGAGCTGTTTTTT.

This chain uses TRBV7-6 with TRBJ2-7; either TRBD1 or TRBD2 may supply D (5 bases each). The CDR3 is 15 residues long. Trimming took 5 bases from V and 2 from J, leaving 16 bases between them. Germline CDR1 is SGHVS and CDR2 is FNYEAQ. The CDR3 nucleotides read TGTGCCAGCAGCACGCTACCCGAGGGGACCTACGAGCAGTACTTC. It is translated as CASSTLPEGTYEQYF.

The CDR3 DNA follows: TGTGCCAGTACTGGAGGCGGCGAAAAACTGTTTTTT. Amino acid sequence: CASTGGGEKLFF. The genes are TRBV6-6 and TRBJ1-4; D unclear. CDR1 and CDR2 from the germline V gene are MNHNY and SVGAGI (reference sequence). This CDR3 has 12 residues. With 9 bases removed from V and 8 bases from J, the gap between germline ends came to 13 bases.

Only one count was recorded for this clone. The rearrangement uses TRBV7-2 and TRBJ2-1, with unresolved D. This CDR3 spans 12 amino acids. CDR1 is SGHTA and CDR2 is FQGNSA in the germline V gene. V shed 2 bases and J shed 6 bases, with 5 bases lying between them. CDR3 in amino acids: CASSLQTNEQFF. CDR3 DNA: TGTGCCAGCAGCTTACAAACCAATGAGCAGTTCTTC. Combining the CDR3 with reference TRBV7-2 and TRBJ2-1 gives the whole variable domain GAGVSQSPSNKVTEKGKDVELRCDPISGHTALYWYRQSLGQGLEFLIYFQGNSAPDKSGLPSDRFSAERTGGSVSTLTIQRTQQEDSAVYLCASSLQTNEQFFGPGTRLTVL.

This chain connects TRBV5-1 to TRBJ2-1, with 7 bases aligning to TRBD2. The CDR3 contains 16 residues. Germline assignment: CDR1 SGHRS and CDR2 YFSETQ. The V gene end was trimmed by 4 bases and the J gene end by 8 bases; junction bases not matched to a gene: 15. CDR3 sequence reads: CASSRPSGLSSYEQFF. The CDR3 DNA reads TGCGCCAGCAGCAGACCGTCGGGACTAAGTTCCTATGAGCAGTTCTTC.

About this clone itself: At one boundary the junction diverges from the germline segment, which might be a read error. The chain has TRBV6-6 and TRBJ1-2; D may be TRBD1 (6 bases). Germline lookup yields CDR1 MNHNY and CDR2 SVGAGI (reference sequence). This CDR3 is built from 11 residues. CDR3 sequence reads: CASSYSGHGYF. Here the CDR3 DNA reads TGTGCCAGCAGTTACTCGGGACACGGGTACTTC.

V is TRBV19 and J is TRBJ2-6; 10 bases fit TRBD1. V was pared by 4 bases and J by 4 bases, with 13 bases of the junction left unmatched. The CDR3 has 19 residues. The germline V gene encodes CDR1 LNHDA and CDR2 SQIVND (reference sequence). This CDR3 is CASSRRPGQGFPGANVLTF. As DNA, the CDR3 is TGTGCCAGTAGTAGGCGGCCGGGACAGGGGTTCCCAGGGGCCAACGTCCTGACTTTC.

The chain couples TRBV7-9 to TRBJ2-7, with D perhaps TRBD2 (5 bases). CDR3 length: 16 amino acids. CDR1 and CDR2 from the germline V gene are SEHNR and FQNEAQ (reference sequence). The V and J ends lost 2 bases and 3 bases respectively, with 17 bases between them. CDR3 region: CASSLSRATEGYEQYF. The DNA for the CDR3 is TGTGCCAGCAGCTTATCACGTGCCACCGAGGGCTACGAGCAGTACTTC.

The chain uses TRBV7-9 and TRBJ2-7; 7 bases match TRBD1. The V gene end was trimmed by 5 bases and the J gene end by 0 bases; junction bases not matched to a gene: 7. The length of the CDR3 is 15 residues. CDR1 SEHNR and CDR2 FQNEAQ come from the germline V gene (reference sequence). CDR3 amino acids: CASSKGQTPSYEQYF. DNA for the CDR3: TGTGCCAGCAGCAAGGGACAGACTCCCTCCTACGAGCAGTACTTC.

The rearrangement joins TRBV7-9 to TRBJ2-1; tentatively, D is TRBD1 or TRBD2 (5 bases each). The V and J ends lost 5 bases and 7 bases respectively, with 18 bases between them. Germline V gene sequence: CDR1 SEHNR, CDR2 FQNEAQ (reference sequence). The CDR3 runs to 15 residues. The CDR3 loop reads CASSPQGRDGNEQFF. CDR3 DNA sequence: TGTGCCAGCAGCCCCCAGGGTAGGGACGGGAATGAGCAGTTCTTC. Complete variable domain (other parts from reference TRBV7-9 and TRBJ2-1): DTGVSQNPRHKITKRGQNVTFRCDPISEHNRLYWYRQTLGQGPEFLTYFQNEAQLEKSRLLSDRFSAERPKGSFSTLEIQRTEQGDSAMYLCASSPQGRDGNEQFFGPGTRLTVL.

The V gene is TRBV19, the J gene TRBJ2-2, with a tentative D call TRBD1 (6 bases). The germline gives CDR1 LNHDA, CDR2 SQIVND (reference sequence). Trimming took 5 bases from V and 2 from J, leaving 12 bases between them. The CDR3 has 15 residues. CDR3 DNA: TGTGCCAGTAGTGGTAGGGGGAGTAACACCGGGGAGCTGTTTTTT. Translation: CASSGRGSNTGELFF.

This clone occurred once. The chain couples TRBV19 to TRBJ2-5; a possible D gene is TRBD1 (6 bases). The germline V gene has CDR1 LNHDA and CDR2 SQIVND (reference sequence). CDR3 size: 14 residues. Trimming pared 5 bases from V and 4 bases from J, leaving 14 bases between. The CDR3 sequence: CASSDQQGRETQYF. CDR3 coding DNA: TGTGCCAGTAGTGATCAACAGGGCCGAGAGACCCAGTACTTC.

V usage is TRBV18 and J usage is TRBJ1-5; D unresolved. The CDR3 spans 13 residues. V was trimmed by 5 bases and J by 4 bases, leaving 9 bases between them. Germline assignment: CDR1 KGHSH and CDR2 LQKENI. CDR3 nucleotide sequence: TGTGCCAGCTCAGAAGGGTTGAATCAGCCCCAGCATTTT. Translated: CASSEGLNQPQHF.

The chain employs TRBV12-5 and TRBJ2-1; D remains unclear. The ends were cut back, 2 bases at V and 0 bases at J, with 17 bases in the middle. The CDR3 consists of 18 residues. Germline-derived CDR1 and CDR2 are LGHNT and FRNRAP. CDR3 residues: CASGLSPKDESSYNEQFF. The CDR3 region has the DNA TGTGCTAGTGGTTTGTCCCCGAAGGACGAGAGCTCCTACAATGAGCAGTTCTTC.

The CDR3 DNA reads as TGTGCCAGCAGCCCGGGACTAGCGGGGTCCACAGATACGCAGTATTTT. The encoded protein is CASSPGLAGSTDTQYF. The chain employs TRBV11-3 and TRBJ2-3; 13 bases map to TRBD2. The CDR3 runs 16 residues. Germline V lookup: CDR1 SGHNT, CDR2 YENEEA. After removal of 5 bases from V and 2 bases from J, the junction contained 4 bases not matched to a gene.

A note on this clone: A read error is likely, as this CDR3 ends without the conserved phenylalanine or tryptophan. No DNA is shown, since the ends of the CDR3 on it are uncertain; the CDR3 is the one TCRdb lists. CDR3 sequence reads: CASSRGGAR. The rearrangement joins TRBV21-1 to TRBJ1-1. TRBV21-1 is a pseudogene locus. The CDR3 is 9 residues long, counting both termini.